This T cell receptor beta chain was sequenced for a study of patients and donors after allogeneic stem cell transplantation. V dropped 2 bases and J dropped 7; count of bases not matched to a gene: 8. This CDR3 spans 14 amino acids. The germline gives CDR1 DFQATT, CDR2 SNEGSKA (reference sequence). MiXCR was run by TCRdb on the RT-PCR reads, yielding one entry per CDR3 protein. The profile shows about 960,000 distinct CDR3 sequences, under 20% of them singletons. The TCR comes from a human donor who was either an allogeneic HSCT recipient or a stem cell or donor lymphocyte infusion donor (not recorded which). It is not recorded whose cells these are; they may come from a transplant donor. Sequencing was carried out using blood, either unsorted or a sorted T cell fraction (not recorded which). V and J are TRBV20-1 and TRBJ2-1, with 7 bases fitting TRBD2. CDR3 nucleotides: TGCAGTGCTAGAAGGCGGGAGATAGGTAATGAGCAGTTCTTC. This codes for CSARRREIGNEQFF.